The text below deals with one T cell receptor (beta chain). Via MiXCR, TCRdb re-called the 5' RACE reads, giving one row per CDR3 protein. The sample shows some 490,000 distinct CDR3 sequences, around a sixth of them seen only once. The data stem from a study of T-cell memory formation after mild COVID-19. The V end lost 2 bases, the J end lost 4 bases, and 15 bases lay between the germline ends. CDR3 length: 16 amino acids. The chain links TRBV12-3 or TRBV12-4 to TRBJ1-3; no reliable D call. Sequenced input: PBMCs or a T cell subset sorted from them (not recorded which). This receptor was taken from an adult woman who had mild COVID-19 (a few samples of this study predate the infection). Cell type and time point are not known. In nucleotides, the CDR3 is TGTGCCAGCAGTTTATCTTCGCCGGGAACGGGAAACACCATATATTTT. Translation gives CASSLSSPGTGNTIYF.